The 12 T cell receptor beta chains below all came from one sample that was sequenced in a study of blood T cell repertoires in COVID-19. Measured with immunoSEQ multiplex PCR; TCRdb has only the in-frame clones, and not every one. The top ten clones hold under 3.5% of a sample with 300,000 to 350,000 clones, about 90% of them seen once. Sequencing used peripheral blood. The source is a woman younger than 30 who had recovered from COVID-19.

The J gene is TRBJ1-2, the V gene TRBV11-2; tentative D call: TRBD1 (6 bases). CDR1 is SGHAT and CDR2 is FQNNGV in the germline V gene. This CDR3 spans 14 amino acids. The V and J ends lost 5 bases and 5 bases respectively, with 15 bases between them. This chain's CDR3 is CASSRNNRDYGYTF. In DNA, the CDR3 is TGTGCCAGCAGCCGAAACAACAGGGATTATGGCTACACCTTC.

The CDR3: CSALRRGSTDTQYF. The CDR3 bases are TGCAGCGCTCTTCGGAGGGGAAGCACAGATACGCAGTATTTT. The chain combines TRBV29-1 with TRBJ2-3; a weak D match, TRBD2 (6 bases). The CDR3 is made up of 14 amino acids. The V end was cut by 7 bases, the J end by 0 bases, with 14 bases between. CDR1 is SQVTM, CDR2 ANQGSEA, per germline.

The chain combines TRBV3-1 (or the pseudogene TRBV3-2) with TRBJ2-1; D unclear. Germline CDR1 LGHDT, CDR2 YNNKEL (reference sequence). CDR3 length: 12 amino acids. The V end lost 4 bases, the J end lost 10 bases, and 11 bases lay between the germline ends. The CDR3 DNA follows: TGTGCCAGCAGCCCGACTCCCGGGGAGCAGTTCTTC. The encoded protein is CASSPTPGEQFF.

This chain joins TRBV27 and TRBJ1-5; 9 positions agree with TRBD1. V shed 5 bases and J 5 bases; nucleotides not matched to a gene: 4. Germline CDR1 is MNHEY and CDR2 is SMNVEV (reference sequence). There are 14 residues in the CDR3. CDR3 loop: CASSQWTGDQPQHF. The CDR3 DNA follows: TGTGCCAGCAGTCAGTGGACAGGGGATCAGCCCCAGCATTTT.

This clone appeared a few times. The CDR3 spells CASSPDRTSNYGYTF. The CDR3 DNA reads TGTGCCAGCAGTCCCGACAGGACATCTAACTATGGCTACACCTTC. The chain links TRBV9 to TRBJ1-2; D might be TRBD1 (6 bases). The CDR3 has 15 amino acids. Per the germline V gene, CDR1 is SGDLS and CDR2 is YYNGEE. V was pared by 5 bases and J by 0 bases, with 14 bases between.

The chain is built from TRBV18 and TRBJ1-3, with TRBD1 identical over 7 bases. The V gene's germline CDR1 is KGHSH and CDR2 LQKENI. CDR3 length: 18 amino acids. Trimming removed 1 base from V and 0 bases from J; junction bases left unmatched: 9. CDR3 nucleotides: TGTGCCAGCTCACCACGGGCGGACAGGCCCCTCTCTGGAAACACCATATATTTT. Translating it yields CASSPRADRPLSGNTIYF.

This chain connects TRBV20-1 to TRBJ2-3, with 10 bases that match TRBD2. The V and J ends lost 3 bases and 6 bases, in that order; junction bases with no gene match: 6. This CDR3 comprises 14 residues. Germline-derived CDR1 and CDR2 are DFQATT and SNEGSKA (reference sequence). The CDR3 DNA sequence: TGCAGTGCTAGTCCGGCTAGCGGGAGTGATACGCAGTATTTT. Its translation: CSASPASGSDTQYF.

V gene TRBV27 combines with J gene TRBJ1-2; D gene uncertain. Germline V gene data show CDR1 as MNHEY and CDR2 as SMNVEV (reference sequence). V lost 8 bases to trimming and J lost 0 bases, with 10 bases between them. The CDR3 is 13 residues long. The CDR3 DNA reads as TGTGCCAGCTCCGGGTCAGCTAACTATGGCTACACCTTC. It specifies CASSGSANYGYTF.

The chain links TRBV13 to TRBJ2-7, with TRBD2 matching 13 bases. Trimming at V came to 4 bases and at J to 0 bases, leaving 9 bases not matched to a gene. The CDR3 length is 18 residues. Per germline, CDR1 PRHDT and CDR2 FYEKMQ (reference sequence). The CDR3 nucleotides are TGTGCCAGCAGCTACGGACTAGCGGGAGAGGTTAGCTCCTACGAGCAGTACGTC. It yields the protein CASSYGLAGEVSSYEQYV.

The rearrangement joins TRBV6-5 to TRBJ1-5; 8 positions match TRBD1. The CDR3 contains 12 residues. The germline CDR1 and CDR2 sequences are MNHEY and SVGAGI. The V and J ends lost 6 bases and 6 bases, in that order; junction bases with no gene match: 1. CDR3 in amino acids: CASRTGVQPQHF. In DNA, the CDR3 is TGTGCCAGCAGGACAGGGGTTCAGCCCCAGCATTTT.

This clone showed up just a few times. The chain is built from TRBV20-1 and TRBJ2-1; TRBD2 aligns across 12 bases. The CDR3 has 15 residues. The J segment lost 5 bases and the V segment lost 3 bases, leaving 5 bases of the junction unmatched. Germline lookup yields CDR1 DFQATT and CDR2 SNEGSKA (reference sequence). The CDR3 DNA reads TGCAGTGCTAGTTCCGGACTAGCGGGGAACAATGAGCAGTTCTTC. Amino acid sequence: CSASSGLAGNNEQFF.

This clone came up once. The chain has TRBV5-4 and TRBJ2-5, with no clear D. CDR3 length: 15 residues. Deletions cut 0 bases from V and 5 bases from J, with 14 bases between. Germline V gene sequence: CDR1 SGHNT, CDR2 YYREEE (reference sequence). The CDR3 region is CASSLGPTGLETQYF. The CDR3 nucleotides are TGTGCCAGCAGCTTGGGTCCTACCGGGTTGGAGACCCAGTACTTC.